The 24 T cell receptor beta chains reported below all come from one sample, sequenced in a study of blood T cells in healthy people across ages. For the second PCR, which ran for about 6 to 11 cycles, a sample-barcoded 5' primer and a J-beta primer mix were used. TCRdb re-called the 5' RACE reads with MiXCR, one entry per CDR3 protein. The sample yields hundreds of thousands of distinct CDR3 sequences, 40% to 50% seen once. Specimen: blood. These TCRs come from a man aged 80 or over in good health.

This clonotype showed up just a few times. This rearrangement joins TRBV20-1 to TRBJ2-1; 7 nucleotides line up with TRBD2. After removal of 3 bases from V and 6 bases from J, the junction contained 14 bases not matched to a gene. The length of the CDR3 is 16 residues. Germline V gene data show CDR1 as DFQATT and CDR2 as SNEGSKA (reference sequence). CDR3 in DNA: TGCAGTGCTAGCCTCCAAGGGAGCGGGATGCTCAATGAGCAGTTCTTC. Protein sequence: CSASLQGSGMLNEQFF.

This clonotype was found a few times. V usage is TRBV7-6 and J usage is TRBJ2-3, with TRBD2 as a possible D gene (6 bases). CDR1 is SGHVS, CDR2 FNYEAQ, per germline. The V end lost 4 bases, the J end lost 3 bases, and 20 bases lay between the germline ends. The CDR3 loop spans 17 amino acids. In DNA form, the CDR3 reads TGTGCCAGCAGCTCCCGACGAGCGGGTCTGAGTACAGATACGCAGTATTTT. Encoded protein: CASSSRRAGLSTDTQYF.

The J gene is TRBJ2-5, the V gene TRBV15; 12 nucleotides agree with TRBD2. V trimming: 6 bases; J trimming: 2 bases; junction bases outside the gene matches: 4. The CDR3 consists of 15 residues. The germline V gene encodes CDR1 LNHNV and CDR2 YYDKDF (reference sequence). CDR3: CATRRLAGEQETQYF. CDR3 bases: TGTGCCACCAGACGACTAGCGGGAGAACAAGAGACCCAGTACTTC.

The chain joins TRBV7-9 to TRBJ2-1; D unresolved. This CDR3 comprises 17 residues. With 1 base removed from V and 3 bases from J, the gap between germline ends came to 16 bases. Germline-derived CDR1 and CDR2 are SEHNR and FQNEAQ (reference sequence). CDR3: CASSLGSRPLNYNEQFF. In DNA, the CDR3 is TGTGCCAGCAGCTTAGGGTCCCGGCCCCTAAACTACAATGAGCAGTTCTTC.

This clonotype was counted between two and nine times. CDR3 nucleotide sequence: TGTGCCAGCAGTTATTTGTCCAGGGGGGCCGATACGCAGTATTTT. Translation: CASSYLSRGADTQYF. The chain has TRBV28 and TRBJ2-3; possible D gene TRBD1, 7 bases. Germline values: CDR1 MDHEN, CDR2 SYDVKM. The CDR3 covers 15 residues. V gave up 4 bases and J gave up 6 bases, with 17 bases separating them.

As DNA, the CDR3 is TGTGCCAGCAGCTTAACGGACAGGGGAAGTCGCGCTTTCTTT. Translated: CASSLTDRGSRAFF. The chain is built from TRBV7-3 and TRBJ1-1; 9 bases align to TRBD1. This CDR3 comprises 14 residues. In germline, CDR1 is SGHTA, CDR2 FQGTGA. The V and J ends lost 0 bases and 11 bases, in that order; junction bases with no gene match: 7. The variable domain in full, completed from reference TRBV7-3 and TRBJ1-1, reads GAGVSQTPSNKVTEKGKYVELRCDPISGHTALYWYRQSLGQGPEFLIYFQGTGAADDSGLPNDRFFAVRPEGSVSTLKIQRTERGDSAVYLCASSLTDRGSRAFFGQGTRLTVV.

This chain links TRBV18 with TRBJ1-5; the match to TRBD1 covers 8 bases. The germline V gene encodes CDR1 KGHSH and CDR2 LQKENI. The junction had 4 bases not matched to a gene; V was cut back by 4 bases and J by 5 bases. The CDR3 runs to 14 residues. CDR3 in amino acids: CASSQGQEYQPQHF. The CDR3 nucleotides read TGTGCCAGCTCACAGGGACAGGAGTATCAGCCCCAGCATTTT.

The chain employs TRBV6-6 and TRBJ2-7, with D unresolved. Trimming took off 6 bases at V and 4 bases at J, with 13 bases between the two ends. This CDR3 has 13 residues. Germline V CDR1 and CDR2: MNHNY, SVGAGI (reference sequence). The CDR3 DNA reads TGTGCCAGCAGCCTCCAGGACCGGTACGAGCAGTACTTC. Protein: CASSLQDRYEQYF.

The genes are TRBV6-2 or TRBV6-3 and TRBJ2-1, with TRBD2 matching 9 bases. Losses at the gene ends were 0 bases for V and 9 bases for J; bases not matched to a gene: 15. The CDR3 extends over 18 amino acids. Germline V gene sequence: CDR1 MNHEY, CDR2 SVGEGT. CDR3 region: CASSYSGKIAGVPSEQFF. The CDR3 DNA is TGTGCCAGCAGTTACTCGGGGAAGATAGCGGGAGTTCCCTCTGAGCAGTTCTTC.

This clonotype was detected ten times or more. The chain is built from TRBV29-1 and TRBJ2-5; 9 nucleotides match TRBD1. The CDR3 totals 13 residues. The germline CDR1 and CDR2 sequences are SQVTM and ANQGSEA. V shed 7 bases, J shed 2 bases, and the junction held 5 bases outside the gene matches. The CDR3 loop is CSGHRGRQETQYF. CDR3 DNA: TGCAGCGGGCACAGGGGGCGGCAAGAGACCCAGTACTTC.

The CDR3 region is CASSYSSPGRAVHTGELFF. The DNA of the CDR3 is TGTGCCAGCAGTTACTCCTCCCCGGGACGAGCGGTTCACACCGGGGAGCTGTTTTTT. This chain uses TRBV6-5 with TRBJ2-2; D possibly uses TRBD1 or TRBD2 (5 bases each). The CDR3 spans 19 residues. CDR1 MNHEY and CDR2 SVGAGI come from the germline V gene. Between the trimmed V and J ends, which lost 0 bases and 3 bases, there was a span of 20 bases.

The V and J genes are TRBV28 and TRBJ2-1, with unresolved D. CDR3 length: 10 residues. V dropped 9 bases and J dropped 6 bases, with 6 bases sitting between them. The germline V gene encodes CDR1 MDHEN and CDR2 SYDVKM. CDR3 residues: CASFSNEQFF. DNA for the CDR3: TGTGCCAGTTTTAGCAATGAGCAGTTCTTC.

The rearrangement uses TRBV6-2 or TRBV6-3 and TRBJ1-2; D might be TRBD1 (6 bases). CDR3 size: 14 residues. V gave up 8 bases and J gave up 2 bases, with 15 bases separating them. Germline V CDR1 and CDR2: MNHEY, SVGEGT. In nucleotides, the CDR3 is TGTGCCAGCCTAACCGGGACAACAAACTATGGCTACACCTTC. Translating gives CASLTGTTNYGYTF.

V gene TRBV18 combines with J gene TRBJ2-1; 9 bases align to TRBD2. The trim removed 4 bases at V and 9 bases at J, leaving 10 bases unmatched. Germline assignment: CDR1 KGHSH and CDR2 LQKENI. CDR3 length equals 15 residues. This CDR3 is CASSLSGGFKGEQFF. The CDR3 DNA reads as TGTGCCAGCTCACTGAGCGGGGGGTTTAAGGGTGAGCAGTTCTTC.

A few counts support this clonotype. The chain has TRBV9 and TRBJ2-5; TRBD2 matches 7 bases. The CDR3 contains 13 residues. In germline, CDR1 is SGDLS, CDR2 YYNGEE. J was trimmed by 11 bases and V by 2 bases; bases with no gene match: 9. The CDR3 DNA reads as TGTGCCAGCAGCGTTACTAGCGTCGATGAGCAGTACTTC. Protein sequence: CASSVTSVDEQYF.

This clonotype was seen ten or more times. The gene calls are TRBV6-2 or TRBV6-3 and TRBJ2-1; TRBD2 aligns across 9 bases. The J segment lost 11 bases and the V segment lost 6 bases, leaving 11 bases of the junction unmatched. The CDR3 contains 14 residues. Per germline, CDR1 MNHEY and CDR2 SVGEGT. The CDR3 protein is CASSPILAGSKQFF. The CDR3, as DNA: TGTGCCAGCAGCCCTATACTAGCGGGCTCTAAGCAGTTCTTC.

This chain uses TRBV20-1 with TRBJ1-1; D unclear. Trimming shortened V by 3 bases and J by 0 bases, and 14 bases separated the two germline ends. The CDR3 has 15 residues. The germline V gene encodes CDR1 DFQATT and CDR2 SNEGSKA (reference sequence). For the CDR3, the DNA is TGCAGTGCTAGCAAAGGCCTATCTATGAACACTGAAGCTTTCTTT. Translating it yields CSASKGLSMNTEAFF.

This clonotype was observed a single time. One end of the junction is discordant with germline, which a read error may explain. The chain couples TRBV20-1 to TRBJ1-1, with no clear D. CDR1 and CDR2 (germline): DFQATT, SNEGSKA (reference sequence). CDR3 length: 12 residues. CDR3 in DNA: TGCAGTGCCGGGCGGCATCCCACTAAAGCTTTCTTT. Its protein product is CSAGRHPTKAFF.

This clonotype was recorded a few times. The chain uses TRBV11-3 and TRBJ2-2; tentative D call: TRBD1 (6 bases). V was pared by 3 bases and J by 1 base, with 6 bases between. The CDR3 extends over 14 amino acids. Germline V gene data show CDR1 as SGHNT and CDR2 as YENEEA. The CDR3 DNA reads TGTGCCAGCAGCTTGGACAGGAACACCGGGGAGCTGTTTTTT. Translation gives CASSLDRNTGELFF.

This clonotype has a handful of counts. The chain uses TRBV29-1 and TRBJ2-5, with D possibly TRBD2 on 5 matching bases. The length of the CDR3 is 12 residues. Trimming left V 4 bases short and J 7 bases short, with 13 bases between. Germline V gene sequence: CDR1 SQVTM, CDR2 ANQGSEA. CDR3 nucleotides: TGCAGCGTTGGTGAGGGCTCAAGGACCCAGTACTTC. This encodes CSVGEGSRTQYF.

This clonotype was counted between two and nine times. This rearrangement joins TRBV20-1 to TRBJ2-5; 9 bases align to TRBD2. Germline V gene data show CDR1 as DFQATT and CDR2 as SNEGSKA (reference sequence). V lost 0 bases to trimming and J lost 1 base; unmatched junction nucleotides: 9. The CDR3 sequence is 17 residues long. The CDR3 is CSARDGASGTIQETQYF. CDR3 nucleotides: TGCAGTGCTAGAGATGGGGCTAGCGGGACAATCCAAGAGACCCAGTACTTC.

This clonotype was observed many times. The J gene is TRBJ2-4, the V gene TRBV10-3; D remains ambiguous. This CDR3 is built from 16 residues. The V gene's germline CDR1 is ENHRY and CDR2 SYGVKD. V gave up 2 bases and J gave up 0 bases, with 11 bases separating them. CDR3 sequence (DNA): TGTGCCATCAGTGAGGCTAAGGGTCTAGCCAAAAACATTCAGTACTTC. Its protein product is CAISEAKGLAKNIQYF.

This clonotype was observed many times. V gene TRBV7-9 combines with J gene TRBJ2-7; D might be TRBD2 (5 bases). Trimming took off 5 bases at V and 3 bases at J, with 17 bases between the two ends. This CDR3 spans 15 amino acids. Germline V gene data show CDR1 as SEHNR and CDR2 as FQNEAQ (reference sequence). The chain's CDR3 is CASSPRPPGSYEQYF. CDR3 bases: TGTGCCAGCAGCCCCCGACCCCCTGGGAGCTACGAGCAGTACTTC.

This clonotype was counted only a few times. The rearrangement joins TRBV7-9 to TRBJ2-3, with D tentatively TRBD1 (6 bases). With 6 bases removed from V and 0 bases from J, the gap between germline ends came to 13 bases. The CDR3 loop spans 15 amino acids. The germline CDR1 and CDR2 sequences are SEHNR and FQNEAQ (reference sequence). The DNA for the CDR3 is TGTGCCAGCAGGCCATGGGGGCCCAGCACAGATACGCAGTATTTT. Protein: CASRPWGPSTDTQYF.